This T cell receptor beta chain originates from a study of blood T cell repertoires in COVID-19. Overall study context: Spain, Italy and the United States supplied samples that represented acute and convalescent COVID-19. In each case, the material was cDNA or gDNA derived from T cells, B-cell-depleted T cells, or PBMCs.

TCRdb keeps only in-frame clones here, not all; method: immunoSEQ multiplex PCR. Among roughly 120,000 clones listed, over 60% were seen once. The sequence came from a woman older than 75 with acute or convalescent COVID-19. The sequenced sample was peripheral blood.

The CDR3 spells CARSLAYRGANTSGMGPTDTQYF. For the CDR3, the DNA is TGTGCCAGAAGCTTAGCGTATCGGGGGGCGAATACTAGCGGGATGGGGCCGACAGATACGCAGTATTTT. This chain joins TRBV7-5 and TRBJ2-3; no DNA check was done on the table's D call, TRBD2. TRBV7-5 is noted as a pseudogene. The CDR3 consists of 23 residues.